These 30 T cell receptor beta chains share one sample of origin, sequenced in a study of blood T cell repertoires in COVID-19. Method: immunoSEQ multiplex PCR; TCRdb's copy keeps in-frame clones and lacks some. The profile shows some 240,000 clones, 80% to 90% of them singletons. The sample taken for sequencing was peripheral blood. These receptors all stem from a middle-aged woman who had recovered from COVID-19.

The chain carries TRBV28 and TRBJ1-5; unclear D gene. V was cut by 10 bases and J by 0 bases, with 16 bases left in between. CDR3 length: 15 amino acids. The germline V gene encodes CDR1 MDHEN and CDR2 SYDVKM. Here the CDR3 reads CATGLGGYSNQPQHF. The DNA for the CDR3 is TGTGCCACTGGACTGGGCGGTTATAGCAATCAGCCCCAGCATTTT.

The V gene is TRBV7-3, the J gene TRBJ2-2, with a tentative D call TRBD1 (6 bases). CDR1 is SGHTA and CDR2 is FQGTGA in the germline V gene. CDR3 length: 13 residues. V gave up 6 bases and J gave up 5 bases, with 10 bases separating them. CDR3 DNA sequence: TGTGCCAGCAGTAGGACAGAGACCGGGGAGCTGTTTTTT. Translated, it gives CASSRTETGELFF.

J is TRBJ1-2 and V is TRBV6-5, with 9 bases aligning to TRBD1. This CDR3 has 15 residues. The V gene end was trimmed by 10 bases and the J gene end by 8 bases; junction bases not matched to a gene: 17. Per germline, CDR1 MNHEY and CDR2 SVGAGI. Written as DNA, the CDR3 is TGTGCCACTCGCGGACCCCCGGGACAGGGTGAAGGCTACACCTTC. Its protein product is CATRGPPGQGEGYTF.

The chain couples TRBV6-6 to TRBJ1-1; tentatively, D is TRBD1 (5 bases). The V end lost 8 bases, the J end lost 4 bases, and 8 bases lay between the germline ends. The germline V gene has CDR1 MNHNY and CDR2 SVGAGI (reference sequence). This CDR3 is built from 11 residues. CDR3 bases: TGTGCCAGCGGCAGGGCCACTGAAGCTTTCTTT. This codes for CASGRATEAFF.

J is TRBJ1-2 and V is TRBV6-5; D perhaps matches TRBD1 (5 bases). From germline, CDR1 is MNHEY and CDR2 SVGAGI. Trimming removed 6 bases from V and 2 bases from J, with 13 bases in between. The CDR3 is made up of 14 amino acids. The CDR3 coding sequence is TGTGCCAGCAGGCGGGGGGTAGGGAACTATGGCTACACCTTC. Translation gives CASRRGVGNYGYTF.

This chain links TRBV5-6 with TRBJ2-2, with D possibly TRBD2 on 5 matching bases. Trimming shortened V by 5 bases and J by 2 bases, and 19 bases separated the two germline ends. Per germline, CDR1 SGHDT and CDR2 YYEEEE. The CDR3 is made up of 17 amino acids. CDR3 sequence (DNA): TGTGCCAGCAGTCATAGGACTCGTCCCCTAAACACCGGGGAGCTGTTTTTT. Translation gives CASSHRTRPLNTGELFF.

The chain links TRBV5-1 to TRBJ2-5, with 10 bases matching TRBD1. Germline-derived CDR1 and CDR2 are SGHRS and YFSETQ. V gave up 3 bases and J gave up 3 bases; unmatched junction bases: 2. This CDR3 is built from 14 residues. The CDR3 here is CASSWGTGEETQYF. The CDR3 region has the DNA TGCGCCAGCAGCTGGGGGACAGGGGAAGAGACCCAGTACTTC.

This clone was counted a few times. The V call is TRBV29-1, the J call TRBJ2-5; 9 nucleotides agree with TRBD1. The CDR3 has 13 residues. J was trimmed by 1 base and V by 7 bases; bases with no gene match: 4. In germline, CDR1 is SQVTM, CDR2 ANQGSEA. The CDR3 reads CSGGQGSQETQYF. CDR3 DNA sequence: TGCAGCGGCGGACAGGGGTCCCAAGAGACCCAGTACTTC.

The chain is built from TRBV28 and TRBJ1-2; D not resolved. The V and J ends lost 4 bases and 13 bases respectively, with 13 bases between them. The CDR3 consists of 11 residues. The germline gives CDR1 MDHEN, CDR2 SYDVKM. CDR3 sequence reads: CASSYPTYPTF. The CDR3 nucleotides are TGTGCCAGCAGTTATCCGACATACCCCACCTTC.

This rearrangement joins TRBV29-1 to TRBJ1-1, with 8 positions matching TRBD1. CDR1 and CDR2 from the germline V gene are SQVTM and ANQGSEA. The CDR3 covers 12 residues. With 6 bases clipped from V and 3 bases from J, the junction kept 3 bases outside the gene matches. The CDR3 here is CSVDRGDTEAFF. CDR3 nucleotide sequence: TGCAGCGTCGACAGGGGCGACACTGAAGCTTTCTTT.

The rearrangement joins TRBV9 to TRBJ2-7, with a possible D match to TRBD2 (6 bases). Germline values: CDR1 SGDLS, CDR2 YYNGEE. This CDR3 comprises 13 residues. V was shortened by 4 bases and J by 1 base, with 9 bases between the two germline ends. The CDR3: CASSPGGSYEQYF. In DNA form, the CDR3 reads TGTGCCAGCAGCCCCGGGGGATCCTACGAGCAGTACTTC.

The rearrangement uses TRBV2 and TRBJ1-2; TRBD1 aligns across 7 bases. This CDR3 is built from 14 residues. V lost 3 bases and J lost 2; bases outside the gene matches: 3. The germline CDR1 and CDR2 sequences are SNHLY and FYNNEI. The CDR3 DNA reads TGTGCCAGCAGTGATCCAGGGGGGAACTATGGCTACACCTTC. Protein: CASSDPGGNYGYTF. Drawing the rest from reference TRBV2 and TRBJ1-2, the complete variable domain is EPEVTQTPSHQVTQMGQEVILRCVPISNHLYFYWYRQILGQKVEFLVSFYNNEISEKSEIFDDQFSVERPDGSNFTLKIRSTKLEDSAMYFCASSDPGGNYGYTFGSGTRLTVV.

The gene calls are TRBV2 and TRBJ2-4, with 8 bases identical to TRBD2. Germline CDR1 and CDR2: SNHLY and FYNNEI. V shed 5 bases, J shed 1 base, and the junction held 1 base outside the gene matches. The CDR3 sequence is 14 residues long. In DNA form, the CDR3 reads TGTGCCAGCAGTTCTAGCGGGGCCAAAAACATTCAGTACTTC. Amino acids: CASSSSGAKNIQYF.

The chain employs TRBV5-4 and TRBJ2-3; 7 nucleotides align to TRBD2. The CDR3 totals 16 residues. Germline V gene data show CDR1 as SGHNT and CDR2 as YYREEE (reference sequence). Trimming took 0 bases from V and 1 from J; bases not matched to a gene: 5. CDR3 bases: TGTGCCAGCAGCTTGGGCAACCTAGCGGGCACAGATACGCAGTATTTT. Amino acid sequence: CASSLGNLAGTDTQYF.

CDR3 amino acids: CASSPPGQLNNEQFF. The DNA for the CDR3 is TGTGCCAGCAGCCCACCGGGTCAGCTCAACAATGAGCAGTTCTTC. This rearrangement joins TRBV6-5 to TRBJ2-1; D call uncertain. Germline V CDR1 and CDR2: MNHEY, SVGAGI. The CDR3 has 15 amino acids. V was pared by 6 bases and J by 5 bases, with 17 bases between.

The CDR3 here is CSGTLAGASDTQYF. CDR3 nucleotide sequence: TGCAGCGGTACTCTAGCGGGAGCTTCGGATACGCAGTATTTT. The chain uses TRBV29-1 and TRBJ2-3, with 10 bases fitting TRBD2. Germline V gene data show CDR1 as SQVTM and CDR2 as ANQGSEA. V lost 7 bases, J lost 6 bases, and 10 bases stayed unmatched. This CDR3 has 14 amino acids.

This chain connects TRBV7-9 to TRBJ2-3; unclear D gene. This CDR3 is built from 16 residues. V lost 6 bases and J 0 bases, leaving 16 bases between the germline ends. Germline V gives CDR1 SEHNR, CDR2 FQNEAQ (reference sequence). The CDR3 reads CASRTPRWKSTDTQYF. CDR3 in DNA: TGTGCCAGCAGGACACCCAGGTGGAAGAGCACAGATACGCAGTATTTT.

The chain uses TRBV29-1 and TRBJ2-2; D is unresolved. The CDR3 loop spans 12 amino acids. The germline V gene has CDR1 SQVTM and CDR2 ANQGSEA. Between the trimmed V and J ends, which lost 7 bases and 5 bases, there was a span of 11 bases. The CDR3 region is CSGSGLTGELFF. The CDR3, as DNA: TGCAGCGGTAGTGGTTTGACCGGGGAGCTGTTTTTT.

The rearrangement uses TRBV28 and TRBJ2-7, with a tentative D call TRBD1 (5 bases). CDR3 length equals 15 residues. With 7 bases removed from V and 0 bases from J, the gap between germline ends came to 16 bases. Germline-derived CDR1 and CDR2 are MDHEN and SYDVKM. The CDR3 DNA reads TGTGCCAGCACCCAGGGCGCCCTCCCCTCCTACGAGCAGTACTTC. Its protein is CASTQGALPSYEQYF.

This sequence joins TRBV7-6 and TRBJ1-5; 10 bases map to TRBD1. The CDR3 contains 15 residues. Germline trimming cut 5 bases from V and 3 bases from J; bases unmatched to any gene: 4. Germline CDR1 SGHVS, CDR2 FNYEAQ. This chain's CDR3 is CASSTGTGDNQPQHF. In nucleotides, the CDR3 is TGTGCCAGCAGCACCGGGACAGGGGACAATCAGCCCCAGCATTTT.

The chain links TRBV6-6 to TRBJ1-4; D call uncertain. Deletions cut 6 bases from V and 8 bases from J, with 19 bases between. CDR1 and CDR2 from the germline V gene are MNHNY and SVGAGI (reference sequence). This CDR3 spans 15 amino acids. The CDR3 nucleotides are TGTGCCAGCAGCCCTCAGGAGGCGGGAGTGGAAAAACTGTTTTTT. It yields the protein CASSPQEAGVEKLFF.

The V call is TRBV28, the J call TRBJ2-1; 12 bases match TRBD2. Germline V gives CDR1 MDHEN, CDR2 SYDVKM. The CDR3 runs to 16 residues. Unmatched junction bases numbered 12, after V lost 3 bases and J lost 12 bases. CDR3 protein: CASSFKGLAGLLTQFF. The DNA for the CDR3 is TGTGCCAGCAGTTTTAAGGGACTAGCGGGCCTCCTGACGCAGTTCTTC.

The V call is TRBV27, the J call TRBJ1-2; 11 bases align to TRBD1. V was clipped by 8 bases and J by 6 bases; unmatched bases: 8. The CDR3 totals 14 residues. CDR1 is MNHEY and CDR2 is SMNVEV in the germline V gene (reference sequence). The CDR3 DNA reads as TGTGCCAGCCCTATTCCGGGACAGGGGGATGGCTACACCTTC. Its protein product is CASPIPGQGDGYTF.

This rearrangement joins TRBV7-9 to TRBJ1-1; D is unresolved. CDR1 is SEHNR, CDR2 FQNEAQ, per germline (reference sequence). Trimming shortened V by 1 base and J by 3 bases, and 6 bases separated the two germline ends. The CDR3 sequence is 13 residues long. The CDR3 here is CASSLDFDTEAFF. The CDR3 DNA reads as TGTGCCAGCAGCTTAGACTTCGACACTGAAGCTTTCTTT.

The chain carries TRBV24-1 and TRBJ1-2; possible D gene TRBD1, 6 bases. The V end lost 7 bases, the J end lost 10 bases, and 15 bases lay between the germline ends. CDR1 and CDR2 (germline): KGHDR, SFDVKD. The CDR3 length is 12 residues. The CDR3 nucleotides are TGTGCCACCAGCGATACAGGGACCGCCTACACCTTC. Translating it yields CATSDTGTAYTF.

The gene calls are TRBV19 and TRBJ1-1; unclear D gene. Per germline, CDR1 LNHDA and CDR2 SQIVND (reference sequence). Between the trimmed V and J ends, which lost 8 bases and 5 bases, there was a span of 18 bases. The CDR3 has 14 amino acids. CDR3 region: CASSRSHSGTEAFF. In DNA, the CDR3 is TGTGCCAGTTCTCGTTCACACTCAGGAACTGAAGCTTTCTTT.

The chain combines TRBV10-1 with TRBJ1-3; 7 bases line up with TRBD1. Trimming removed 0 bases from V and 7 bases from J; junction bases left unmatched: 3. Germline-derived CDR1 and CDR2 are WNHNN and SYGVQD (reference sequence). The CDR3 extends over 14 amino acids. The CDR3 region has the DNA TGCGCCAGCAGTGAGTCCCAGGGGGTCAACACCATATATTTT. Its protein is CASSESQGVNTIYF.

The chain links TRBV12-3 or TRBV12-4 to TRBJ2-2; D perhaps matches TRBD2 (5 bases). Trimming shortened V by 6 bases and J by 8 bases, and 10 bases separated the two germline ends. The CDR3 runs 12 residues. CDR3 nucleotides: TGTGCCAGCAGCCTAGCCTCTGGGGAGCTGTTTTTT. This sequence encodes CASSLASGELFF.

This sequence joins TRBV6-2 or TRBV6-3 and TRBJ2-7; 7 nucleotides align to TRBD1. The CDR3 is 13 amino acids. Trimming cost V 6 bases and J 2 bases; bases outside gene matches: 4. Germline CDR1 MNHEY, CDR2 SVGEGT. DNA for the CDR3: TGTGCCAGCAGCCATACAGGGGCCTACGAGCAGTACGTC. It codes for CASSHTGAYEQYV.

This sequence joins TRBV4-1 and TRBJ1-2; maybe TRBD1 (5 bases). The CDR3 is 13 residues long. V was shortened by 4 bases and J by 13 bases, with 19 bases between the two germline ends. Germline V lookup: CDR1 MGHRA, CDR2 YSYEKL. CDR3 nucleotides: TGCGCCAGCAGCCGAGCCGGGACTCCCGGGGTCACCTTC. This translates into CASSRAGTPGVTF.